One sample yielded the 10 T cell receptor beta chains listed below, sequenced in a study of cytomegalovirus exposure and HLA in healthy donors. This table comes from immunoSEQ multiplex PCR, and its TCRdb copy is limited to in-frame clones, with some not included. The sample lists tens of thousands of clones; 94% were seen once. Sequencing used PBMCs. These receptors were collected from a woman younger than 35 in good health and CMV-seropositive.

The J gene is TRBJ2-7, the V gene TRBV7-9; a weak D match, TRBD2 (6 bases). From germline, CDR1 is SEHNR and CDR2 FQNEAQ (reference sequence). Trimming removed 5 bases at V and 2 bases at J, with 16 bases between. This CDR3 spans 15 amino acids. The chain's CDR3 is CASSPSRGGTYEQYF. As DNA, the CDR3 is TGTGCCAGCAGCCCAAGTCGGGGAGGTACCTACGAGCAGTACTTC.

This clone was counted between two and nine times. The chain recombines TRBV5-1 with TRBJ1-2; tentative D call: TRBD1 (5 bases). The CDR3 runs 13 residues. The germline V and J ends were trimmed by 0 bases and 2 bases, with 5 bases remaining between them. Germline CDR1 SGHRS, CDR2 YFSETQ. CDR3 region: CASSLGQNYGYTF. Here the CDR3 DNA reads TGCGCCAGCAGCTTGGGACAGAACTATGGCTACACCTTC.

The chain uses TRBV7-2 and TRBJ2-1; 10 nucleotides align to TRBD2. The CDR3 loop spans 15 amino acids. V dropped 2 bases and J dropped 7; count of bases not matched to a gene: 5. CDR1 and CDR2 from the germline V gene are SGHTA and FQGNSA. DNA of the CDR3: TGTGCCAGCAGCTTAAGCGGGGGGGCTACGAATGAGCAGTTCTTC. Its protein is CASSLSGGATNEQFF.

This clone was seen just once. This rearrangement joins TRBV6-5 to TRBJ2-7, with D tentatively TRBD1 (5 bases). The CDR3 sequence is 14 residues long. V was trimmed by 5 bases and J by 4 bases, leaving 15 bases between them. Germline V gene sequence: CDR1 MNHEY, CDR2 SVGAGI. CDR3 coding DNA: TGTGCCAGCAGTCTACAGGCACCGCCTTACGAGCAGTACTTC. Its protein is CASSLQAPPYEQYF.

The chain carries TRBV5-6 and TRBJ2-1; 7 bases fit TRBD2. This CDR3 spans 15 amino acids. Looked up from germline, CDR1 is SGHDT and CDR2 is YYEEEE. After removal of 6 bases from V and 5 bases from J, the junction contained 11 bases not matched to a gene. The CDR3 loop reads CASTPMGEGNNEQFF. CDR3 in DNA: TGTGCCAGCACCCCTATGGGGGAGGGGAACAATGAGCAGTTCTTC.

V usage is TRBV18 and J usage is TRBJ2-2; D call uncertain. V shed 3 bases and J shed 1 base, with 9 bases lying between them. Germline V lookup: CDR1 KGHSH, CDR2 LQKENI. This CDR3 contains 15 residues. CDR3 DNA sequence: TGTGCCAGCTCACCCGCAGTCATGAACACCGGGGAGCTGTTTTTT. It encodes CASSPAVMNTGELFF.

CDR3 DNA sequence: TGTGCCAGCAGCACCTATGACAGAAACACTGAAGCTTTCTTT. Encoded protein: CASSTYDRNTEAFF. The chain is built from TRBV5-6 and TRBJ1-1; a possible D gene is TRBD1 (5 bases). Germline V gene sequence: CDR1 SGHDT, CDR2 YYEEEE. This CDR3 is 14 amino acids long. The V end was cut by 4 bases, the J end by 2 bases, with 12 bases between.

The CDR3 region is CASSRQGATSGANVLTF. CDR3 nucleotides: TGCGCCAGCAGCCGACAGGGGGCGACCTCTGGGGCCAACGTCCTGACTTTC. V is TRBV5-1 and J is TRBJ2-6; 10 nucleotides match TRBD1. The CDR3 length is 17 residues. CDR1 is SGHRS, CDR2 YFSETQ, per germline. The trim removed 4 bases at V and 0 bases at J, leaving 4 bases unmatched.

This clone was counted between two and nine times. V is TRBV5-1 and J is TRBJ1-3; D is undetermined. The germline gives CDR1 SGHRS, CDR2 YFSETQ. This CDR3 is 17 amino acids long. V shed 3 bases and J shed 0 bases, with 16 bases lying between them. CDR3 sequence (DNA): TGCGCCAGCAGCTGGTCATCAGGAGGGAGCTCTGGAAACACCATATATTTT. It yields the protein CASSWSSGGSSGNTIYF.

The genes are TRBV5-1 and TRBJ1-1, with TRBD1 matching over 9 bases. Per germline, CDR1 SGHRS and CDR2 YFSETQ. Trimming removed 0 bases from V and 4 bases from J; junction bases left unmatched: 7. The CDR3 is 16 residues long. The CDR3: CASSLGLGQGSTEAFF. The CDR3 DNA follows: TGCGCCAGCAGCTTGGGGCTTGGACAGGGGAGCACTGAAGCTTTCTTT.